The clone carrying this T cell receptor (beta chain) was recorded a few times. Per germline, CDR1 DFQATT and CDR2 SNEGSKA (reference sequence). The CDR3 totals 11 residues. Trimming took off 6 bases at V and 1 base at J, with 6 bases between the two ends. It was with unique molecular identifiers that the TCRbeta library was prepared. TCRdb analysed the PCR reads with MiXCR anew, one entry per CDR3 protein. The sample lists about 500,000 distinct CDR3 sequences; approximately 29% were seen once. The sample belongs to a study of T-cell reconstitution after alpha-beta-depleted transplantation in children.

The source material was PBMCs from the stem cell graft donor, sampled from the stem cell graft. The rearrangement links TRBV20-1 to TRBJ2-5, with unresolved D. The TCR was taken from a human donor who donated a stem cell graft to a child with aplastic anemia. The CDR3 bases are TGCAGTGCCGAGCCCCAAGAGACCCAGTACTTC. Its protein product is CSAEPQETQYF.